Reported below is one T cell receptor beta chain. What this receptor recognizes is not known. Per-base quality was not reported, and no clone a single base away is much larger than it. The sample is drawn from a study of CD8 T cells in Susac syndrome (dated by TCRdb to between 2017 and 2020). General notes on the study: Repertoire sequencing was used to test whether CD8+ T cell activation and differentiation in Susac syndrome was antigen driven. General findings and caveats noted by the study authors: The study acknowledged that relatively few individuals were included in the TCR sequencing and HLA analysis.

High-throughput TCR beta sequencing profiled peripheral blood CD8+ and CD4+ T cells from healthy donors, Susac syndrome patients and multiple sclerosis patients. Multiple sclerosis controls were treatment-naive patients with stable or active relapsing-remitting disease fulfilling revised McDonald criteria. Bulk CD8+ and CD4+ T cells were purified magnetically by negative isolation, whereas CD8+ TEMRA cells were enriched by FACS. Blood was collected in EDTA tubes and processed within 24 hours, with PBMCs isolated through density gradient centrifugation. PBMCs intended for TCR sequencing were cryopreserved in liquid nitrogen and were subsequently thawed in a 37 degrees C water bath. The sorted or isolated CD4+, CD8+ and CD8+ TEMRA cells had a purity of 90% or higher. CDR1 DFQATT and CDR2 SNEGSKA are derived from the germline V gene (reference sequence). At the junction V is shortened by 2 bases and J by 3 bases; bases outside the gene matches: 4. Counted from cysteine to phenylalanine, this CDR3 has 14 amino acids. Only the CDR3 portion is preserved as DNA: 42 bases, with reading frame beginning at the first base.

RNA was extracted with the RNeasy kit and roughly 0.45 to 1 ug was reverse transcribed using random hexamers. The immunoSEQ multiplex PCR assay, covering 54 Vbeta and 13 Jbeta segments, was used to amplify TCR beta CDR3 regions. Bias from PCR amplification was corrected by using a synthetic template baseline for primer optimization and for computational correction. As for the authors' bioinformatics: Only productive sequences were kept, with reads annotated to V, D and J genes according to IMGT and analyzed in immunoSEQ Analyzer. Clonality was computed as one minus Shannon entropy normalized by log2 of the number of productive unique sequences. For each patient and control, public and private clones were evaluated among the 100 most prevalent clones. Susac-specific clones were defined as absent from healthy and MS cohorts, over a thousand published viral clones and other ImmuneACCESS disease sequences. TCRdb applied fastp at Q25 and MiXCR to the public reads, then kept only in-frame beta chains. Rows are unified per CDR3 protein, each entry keeping the most common DNA and genes. For this entry, the V and J calls and clone size follow TCRdb and not the study's own pipeline. The sample table holds about 210,000 distinct CDR3 sequences, of which 95% were seen once. The ten largest account for just over 0.08% of the sample.

Sequenced input: CD4+ T cells from PBMCs. The source of this sequence is a human donor with multiple sclerosis. The chain links TRBV20-1 with TRBJ2-7; 10 central bases correspond to TRBD1. The CDR3 corresponds to CSARRRTGGYEQYF. At the DNA level, the sequence is TGCAGTGCTAGACGTAGGACAGGGGGCTACGAGCAGTACTTC.